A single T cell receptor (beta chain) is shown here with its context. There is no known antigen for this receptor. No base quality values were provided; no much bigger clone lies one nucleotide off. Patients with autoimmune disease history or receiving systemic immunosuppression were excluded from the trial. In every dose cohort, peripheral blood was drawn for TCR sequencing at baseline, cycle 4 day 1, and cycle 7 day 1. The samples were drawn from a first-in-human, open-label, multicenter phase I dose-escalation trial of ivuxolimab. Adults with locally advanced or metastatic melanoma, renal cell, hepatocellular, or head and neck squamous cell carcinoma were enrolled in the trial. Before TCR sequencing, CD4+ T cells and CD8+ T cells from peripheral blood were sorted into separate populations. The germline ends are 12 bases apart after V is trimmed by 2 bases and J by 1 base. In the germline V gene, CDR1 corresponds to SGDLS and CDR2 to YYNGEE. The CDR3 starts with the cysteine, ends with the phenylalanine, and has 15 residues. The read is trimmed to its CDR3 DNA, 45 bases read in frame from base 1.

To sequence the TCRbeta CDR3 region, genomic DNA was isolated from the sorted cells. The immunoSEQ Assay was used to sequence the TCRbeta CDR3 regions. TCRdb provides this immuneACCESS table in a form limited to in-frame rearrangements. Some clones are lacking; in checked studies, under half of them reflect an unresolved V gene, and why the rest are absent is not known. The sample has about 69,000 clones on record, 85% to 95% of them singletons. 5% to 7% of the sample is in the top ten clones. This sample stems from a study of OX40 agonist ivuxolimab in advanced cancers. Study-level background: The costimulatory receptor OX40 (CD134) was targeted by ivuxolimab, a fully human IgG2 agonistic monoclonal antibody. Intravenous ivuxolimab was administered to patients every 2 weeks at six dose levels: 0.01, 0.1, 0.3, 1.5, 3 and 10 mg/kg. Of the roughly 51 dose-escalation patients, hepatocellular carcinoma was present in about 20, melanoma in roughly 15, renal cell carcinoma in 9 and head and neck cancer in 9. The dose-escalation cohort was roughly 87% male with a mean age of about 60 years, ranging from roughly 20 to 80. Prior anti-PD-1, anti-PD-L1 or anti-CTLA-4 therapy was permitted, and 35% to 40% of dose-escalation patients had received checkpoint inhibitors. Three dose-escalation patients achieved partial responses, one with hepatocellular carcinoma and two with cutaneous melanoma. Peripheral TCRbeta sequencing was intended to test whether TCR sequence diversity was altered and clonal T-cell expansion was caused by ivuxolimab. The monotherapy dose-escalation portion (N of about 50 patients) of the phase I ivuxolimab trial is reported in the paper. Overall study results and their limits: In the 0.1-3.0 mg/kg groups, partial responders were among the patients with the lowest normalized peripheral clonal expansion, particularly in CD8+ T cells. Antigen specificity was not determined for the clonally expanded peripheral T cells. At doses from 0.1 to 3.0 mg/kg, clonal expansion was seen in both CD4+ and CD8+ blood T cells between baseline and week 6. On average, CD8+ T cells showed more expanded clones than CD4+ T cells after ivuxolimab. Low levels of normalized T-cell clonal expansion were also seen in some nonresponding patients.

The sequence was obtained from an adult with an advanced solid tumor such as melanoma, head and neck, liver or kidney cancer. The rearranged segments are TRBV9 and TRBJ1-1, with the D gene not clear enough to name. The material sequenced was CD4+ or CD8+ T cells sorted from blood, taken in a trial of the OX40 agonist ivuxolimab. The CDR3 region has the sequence CASSVPPRRNTEAFF. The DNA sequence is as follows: TGTGCCAGCAGCGTCCCTCCTCGCCGGAACACTGAAGCTTTCTTT.